This T cell receptor (beta chain) was identified during a study of control samples from healthy donors and cancer patients. This CDR3 is 11 amino acids long. The trim removed 6 bases at V and 5 bases at J, leaving 3 bases unmatched. Germline V lookup: CDR1 DFQATT, CDR2 SNEGSKA (reference sequence). This clone was picked up a small number of times. The method was immunoSEQ multiplex PCR; TCRdb's version includes in-frame clones alone and lacks a portion of them. The data show more than 50,000 clones, around 85% seen once. This clonotype was sampled from a man aged 40-49 years in good health. V gene TRBV20-1 combines with J gene TRBJ1-2; 7 nucleotides align to TRBD1. Sequenced input: blood. The CDR3 sequence: CSAPTGYGYTF. In nucleotides, the CDR3 is TGCAGTGCCCCGACAGGGTATGGCTACACCTTC.